Given below is one T cell receptor (beta chain) in context. Its antigen is currently not known. No qualities accompany the bases; no much larger clone lies one base away. The sample belongs to a study of CD8 T cells in Susac syndrome (dated by TCRdb to the late 2010s). Notes on the research overall: Whether CD8+ T cell activation and differentiation in Susac syndrome was antigen driven was tested using repertoire sequencing.

RNA was extracted using the RNeasy kit, and about 0.45 to 1 ug of the RNA was reverse transcribed with random hexamers. The immunoSEQ multiplex PCR assay, covering 54 Vbeta and 13 Jbeta segments, was used to amplify TCR beta CDR3 regions. PCR amplification bias was corrected by using a synthetic template baseline for primer optimization and computational correction. The original methods were these. Reads were assigned to V, D and J genes according to IMGT and analyzed in immunoSEQ Analyzer, with only productive sequences retained. Clonality was calculated as one minus the Shannon entropy normalized by log2 of the number of productive unique sequences. For each patient and control, public and private clones were evaluated among the 100 most prevalent clones. Clones were defined as Susac-specific when absent from the healthy and MS cohorts, from roughly 1,000 published viral clones and from other ImmuneACCESS disease sequences. TCRdb itself trimmed the public reads at Q25 with fastp, ran MiXCR and retained productive beta chains. Duplicate CDR3 protein sequences are folded into a single record with the most common DNA and genes. In this record, the V and J calls reflect TCRdb's handling and not the investigators' own analysis. This sample lists roughly 120,000 distinct CDR3 sequences; 90% to 95% were detected once. The ten largest make up roughly 0.091% of the sample.

A distance of 10 bases separates the germline ends of V and J, which lose 3 bases and 7 bases respectively. CDR1 and CDR2 (LNHDA, SQIVND) derive from the germline V gene (reference sequence). From the cysteine up to the phenylalanine, the CDR3 has a length of 13 residues. Solely the CDR3 DNA is kept, with 39 bases framed from the first base. Study-wide conclusions, independent of this receptor: The TCR sequencing and HLA analysis was acknowledged to have included a relatively small number of individuals.

Peripheral blood CD8+ and CD4+ T cells from healthy donors, Susac syndrome patients and multiple sclerosis patients were profiled using high-throughput TCR beta sequencing. Healthy donors were age- and sex-matched controls. Bulk CD8+ and CD4+ T cells were purified by magnetic negative isolation, whereas CD8+ TEMRA cells were enriched by FACS. Blood was drawn into EDTA tubes, processed within 24 hours, and PBMCs were isolated by density gradient centrifugation. PBMCs destined for TCR sequencing were cryopreserved in liquid nitrogen and later thawed in a 37 °C water bath. Purity of sorted or isolated CD4+, CD8+ and CD8+ TEMRA cells was at least 90%.

The receptor comes from a human donor in good health. The V and J genes are TRBV19 and TRBJ1-5; the D gene cannot be named for sure. The sequencing input was CD4+ T cells from PBMCs. The CDR3 amino acid sequence is: CASSIPRFQPQHF. In nucleotides, the sequence is TGTGCCAGTAGTATCCCCCGTTTCCAGCCCCAGCATTTT.